Detailed here is one T cell receptor (beta chain). Its binding antigen is unknown. Nothing much larger sits one base from this clone, and base qualities are not available. What the time point label conveys for this sample: newly diagnosed GD, antithyroid drugs for less than 3 months. RNA was extracted from PBMCs in TRIzol for both TCR sequencing and RNA sequencing. Graves' disease was diagnosed according to American Thyroid Association guidelines. Patients for the study were recruited at an endocrinology department in Xi'an, China. Each patient gave about 10 milliliters of peripheral blood, collected in an EDTA anticoagulant tube. Ficoll Paque Plus density gradient separation was used to isolate PBMCs, and no additional T cell sorting was done. An Agilent 2100 Bioanalyzer and agarose gel were used to check RNA quality, while a NanoDrop 2000 measured RNA concentration. These data belong to a study of regulatory T cells in long-lasting Graves disease (dated by TCRdb to 2020 to 2023). Regarding the study in general: Antithyroid drugs had been taken for less than 3 months by newly diagnosed Graves' disease patients. The study took place in China and was registered as a clinical trial. Persistent Graves' disease patients were compared with newly diagnosed Graves' disease patients by peripheral blood TCR sequencing and RNA sequencing. A total of about 35 samples underwent TCR sequencing: about 13 from persistent and approximately 20 from newly diagnosed Graves' disease patients.

The research as a whole found: Persistent patients shared more public clonotypes among themselves (2,741) than newly diagnosed patients did (over 950). Only the TCR beta chain was sequenced and analyzed. Compared with newly diagnosed patients, persistent Graves' disease patients had lower TCR Shannon entropy and fewer highly expanded clones, which suggests clonal expansion. Preferential use of TRBV28, TRBJ1-2 and TRBJ2-5 was observed in persistent disease, whereas TRBV20-1 and TRBJ2-1 were favored in newly diagnosed disease. As a limitation, the authors acknowledged that the small sample size may reduce accuracy. Because the primary lesion, thyroid tissue, could not be accessed, the study looked at peripheral blood alone.

V and J are trimmed by 4 bases and 4 bases, and the gene matches miss 12 bases of the junction. In the germline V gene (reference sequence), CDR1 corresponds to SEHNR and CDR2 to FQNEAQ. The CDR3, cysteine through phenylalanine, is 17 amino acids long. Only CDR3 DNA is held: 51 bases, read in frame from base 1. The library was produced with multiplex PCR. Instrument on record: Illumina HiSeq 4000. CDR3 regions were amplified by Arm-PCR with iRepertoire HTBI primers to construct TCR beta libraries. Before sequencing, the PCR products underwent gel purification. The published analysis was carried out like this. Across samples, 55 to 80 TRBV and roughly 15 TRBJ segments were identified and used for gene usage analysis of CDR3 amino acid clonotypes. COPE and FqMerger were used to merge filtered high-quality paired reads into contigs. BLAST was used to align contigs to IMGT TRBV, TRBD and TRBJ reference genes, and CDR3 was defined according to IMGT. Any clonotype with a frequency above 0.1% was classified as a highly expanded clone. Shannon entropy was used to measure repertoire diversity, and the Gini coefficient was used to measure V-J evenness. Public clonotypes were defined as clonotypes shared by more than one individual. TCRdb ran its own pipeline on the public reads, namely fastp trimming at Q25 and MiXCR clone calling, and kept in-frame beta chains. A single entry per CDR3 protein holds the most common genes and DNA from its merged rows. The V and J calls were determined by TCRdb, not by the authors. The sample table shows more than 450,000 distinct CDR3 sequences, and roughly 16% are seen once. 9% to 15% of the sample lies in the top ten.

This sample was also put to use in a study of T cells in Graves' hyperthyroidism and ophthalmopathy. As the second study states: Stable Graves' hyperthyroidism was defined as no progression to ophthalmopathy during 18 months of follow-up. Hyperthyroidism patients were newly diagnosed, had a disease duration of under 2 months, and were aged 18 to 65 years. Exclusion was applied to patients with uncontrolled infections, other autoimmune diseases, pregnancy or lactation. Clinical symptoms, serum thyroxine and TRAb, thyroid ultrasound, and orbital computed tomography formed the basis for the diagnoses. A first-round RT-PCR of the TCR CDR3 used the HTBI primer set with the Qiagen OneStep RT-PCR kit. Blood samples also contained most of the expanded thyroid clonotypes (frequency above 0.001), which suggests that blood repertoires may reflect thyroid immune responses. In cross-validation, a model built on a 13 V-J signature told ophthalmopathy apart from stable hyperthyroidism with 85% to 90% sensitivity and roughly 82% specificity, and in testing the same model reached 80%/75%. During validation, the model predicted progression to ophthalmopathy a median of approximately six months ahead of onset, with around 70% sensitivity and roughly 75% specificity. To identify distinguishing TCR V-J signatures, a discovery cohort of about 100 patients was used, comprising 43 with Graves' ophthalmopathy and some 60 with stable Graves' hyperthyroidism. Whether ophthalmopathy could be predicted prospectively was tested in an independent validation cohort made up of roughly 19 hyperthyroidism patients plus 17 patients who later progressed to ophthalmopathy. The roughly 99 discovery patients were divided at random into training and test sets in a 7:3 ratio. In addition, the study compared T-cell repertoires in thyroid tissue and in blood from six Graves' hyperthyroidism patients. After blood sampling, hyperthyroidism patients were treated with methimazole at a starting dose of 30 mg daily, and ophthalmopathy patients were treated with high-dose intravenous methylprednisolone. Libraries were constructed in a second round of multiplex PCR, after which size selection and purification were performed. Libraries were sequenced paired-end with 100 bp reads on an Illumina HiSeq2000. SOAPnuke was used to process the raw data, throwing out any read that contained adapters or uncalled bases, had a mean Phred below 15, or lacked an exact constant-primer or identifier match. COPE v1.2.5 was used to merge high-quality paired reads, and clonotypes were defined as unique nucleotide sequences. MiTCR v1.1 was used to align the clonotypes against IMGT TRBV, TRBD and TRBJ reference segments. Analysis was restricted to V-J combinations with a frequency above 0.0001, which covered roughly 99% of repertoires. A TCS score was defined as the ratio of F50 (clonal expansion) to E x V (chaos), with BLOSUM62-based TCRdist applied between CDR3 peptides within each V-J. Welch's t-statistics and random forest reduced roughly 530 V-J features to 13, which were used in a naive Bayes classifier (R e1071). No statistical method was used to set the sample size in advance, and investigators knew the group allocation. TCR Vbeta CDR3 sequencing of 135 peripheral blood samples (fewer than 45 ophthalmopathy, approximately 80 hyperthyroidism and roughly 17 progressor patients) is reported in the paper.

The sample consisted of peripheral blood mononuclear cells (PBMCs), taken at new diagnosis, from a patient treated with antithyroid drugs. This TCR came from a middle-aged man with Graves disease. Donor details come from another sample of the same person, matched by shared clones. The rearranged segments are TRBV7-9 and TRBJ2-5, and TRBD2 matches 10 of the central bases. The CDR3 region: CASSSMGASGSAETQYF. The nucleotides are TGTGCCAGCAGCTCGATGGGGGCTAGCGGGAGTGCAGAGACCCAGTACTTC. With the rest looked up from the reference TRBV7-9 and TRBJ2-5 genes rather than sequenced, the full variable domain is DTGVSQNPRHKITKRGQNVTFRCDPISEHNRLYWYRQTLGQGPEFLTYFQNEAQLEKSRLLSDRFSAERPKGSFSTLEIQRTEQGDSAMYLCASSSMGASGSAETQYFGPGTRLLVL.